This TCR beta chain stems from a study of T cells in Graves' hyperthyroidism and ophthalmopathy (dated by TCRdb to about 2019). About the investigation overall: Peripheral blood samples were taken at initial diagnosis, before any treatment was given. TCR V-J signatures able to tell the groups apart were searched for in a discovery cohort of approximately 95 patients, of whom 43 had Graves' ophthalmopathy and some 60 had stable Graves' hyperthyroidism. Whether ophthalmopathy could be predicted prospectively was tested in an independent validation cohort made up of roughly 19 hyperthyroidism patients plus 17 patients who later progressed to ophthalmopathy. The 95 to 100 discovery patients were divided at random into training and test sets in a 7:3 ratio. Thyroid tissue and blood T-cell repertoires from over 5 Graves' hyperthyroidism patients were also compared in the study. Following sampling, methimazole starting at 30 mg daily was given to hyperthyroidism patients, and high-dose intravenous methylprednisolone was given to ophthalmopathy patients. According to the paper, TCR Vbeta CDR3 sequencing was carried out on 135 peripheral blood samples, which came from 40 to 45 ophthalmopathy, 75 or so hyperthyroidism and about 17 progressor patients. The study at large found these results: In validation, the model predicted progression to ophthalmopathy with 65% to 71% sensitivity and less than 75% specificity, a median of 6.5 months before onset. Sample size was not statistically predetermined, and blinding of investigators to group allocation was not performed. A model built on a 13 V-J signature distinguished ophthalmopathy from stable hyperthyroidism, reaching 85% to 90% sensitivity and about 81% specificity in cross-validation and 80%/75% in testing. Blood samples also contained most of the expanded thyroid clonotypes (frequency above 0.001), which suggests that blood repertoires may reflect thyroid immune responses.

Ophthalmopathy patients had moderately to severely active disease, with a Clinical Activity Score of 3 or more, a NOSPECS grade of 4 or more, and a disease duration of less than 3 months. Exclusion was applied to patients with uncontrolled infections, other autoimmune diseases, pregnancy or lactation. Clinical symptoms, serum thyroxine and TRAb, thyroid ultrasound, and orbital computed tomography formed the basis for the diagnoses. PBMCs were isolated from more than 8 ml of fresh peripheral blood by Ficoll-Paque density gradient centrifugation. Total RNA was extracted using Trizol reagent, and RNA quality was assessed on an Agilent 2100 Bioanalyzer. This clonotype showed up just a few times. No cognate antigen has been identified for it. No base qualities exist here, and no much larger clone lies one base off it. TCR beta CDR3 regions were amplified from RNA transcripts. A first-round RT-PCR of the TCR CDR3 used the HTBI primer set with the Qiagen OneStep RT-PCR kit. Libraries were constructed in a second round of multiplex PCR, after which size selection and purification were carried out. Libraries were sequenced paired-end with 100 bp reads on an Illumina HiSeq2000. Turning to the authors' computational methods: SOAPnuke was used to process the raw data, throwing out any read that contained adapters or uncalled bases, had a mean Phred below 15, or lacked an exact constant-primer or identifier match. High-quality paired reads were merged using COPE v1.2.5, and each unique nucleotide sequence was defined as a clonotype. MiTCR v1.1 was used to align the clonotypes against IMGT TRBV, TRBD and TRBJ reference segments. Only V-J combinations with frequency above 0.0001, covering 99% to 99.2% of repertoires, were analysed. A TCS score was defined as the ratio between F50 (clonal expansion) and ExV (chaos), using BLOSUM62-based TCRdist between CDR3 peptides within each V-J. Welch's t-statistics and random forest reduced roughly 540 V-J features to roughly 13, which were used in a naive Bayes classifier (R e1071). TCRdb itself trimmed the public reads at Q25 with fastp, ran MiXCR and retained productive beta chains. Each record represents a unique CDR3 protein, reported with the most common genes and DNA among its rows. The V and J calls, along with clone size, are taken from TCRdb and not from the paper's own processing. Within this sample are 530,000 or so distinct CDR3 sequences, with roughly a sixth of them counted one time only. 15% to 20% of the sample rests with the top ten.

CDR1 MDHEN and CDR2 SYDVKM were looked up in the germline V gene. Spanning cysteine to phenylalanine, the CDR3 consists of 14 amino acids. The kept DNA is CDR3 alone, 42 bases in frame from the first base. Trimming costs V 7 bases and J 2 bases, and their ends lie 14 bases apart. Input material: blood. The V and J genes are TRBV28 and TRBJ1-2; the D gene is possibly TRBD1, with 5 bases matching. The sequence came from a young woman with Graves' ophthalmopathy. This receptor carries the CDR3 CASTPAGKNYGYTF. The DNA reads TGTGCCAGCACGCCGGCAGGGAAGAACTATGGCTACACCTTC.